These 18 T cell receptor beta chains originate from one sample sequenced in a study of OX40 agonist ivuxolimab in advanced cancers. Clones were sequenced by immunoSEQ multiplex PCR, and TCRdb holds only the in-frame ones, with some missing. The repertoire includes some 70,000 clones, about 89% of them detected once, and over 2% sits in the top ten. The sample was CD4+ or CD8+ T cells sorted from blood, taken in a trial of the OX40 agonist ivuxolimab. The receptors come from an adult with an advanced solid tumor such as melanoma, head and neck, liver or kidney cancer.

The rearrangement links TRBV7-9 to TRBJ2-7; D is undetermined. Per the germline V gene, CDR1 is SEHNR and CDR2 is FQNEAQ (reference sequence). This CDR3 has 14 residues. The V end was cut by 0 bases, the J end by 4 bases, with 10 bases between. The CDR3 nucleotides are TGTGCCAGCAGCTTAGCGGGCATAGGGTACGAGCAGTACTTC. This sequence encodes CASSLAGIGYEQYF.

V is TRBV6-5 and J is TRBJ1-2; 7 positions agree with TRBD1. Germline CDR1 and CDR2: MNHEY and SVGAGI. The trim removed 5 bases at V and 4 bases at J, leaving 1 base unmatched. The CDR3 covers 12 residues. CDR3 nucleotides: TGTGCCAGCAGTAACAGGGGCTATGGCTACACCTTC. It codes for CASSNRGYGYTF.

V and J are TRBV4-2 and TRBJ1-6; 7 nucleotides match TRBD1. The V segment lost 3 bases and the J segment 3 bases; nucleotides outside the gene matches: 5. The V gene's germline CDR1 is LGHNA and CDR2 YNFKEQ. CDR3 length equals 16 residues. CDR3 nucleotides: TGTGCCAGCAGCCATGACCGGGACAGCTATAATTCACCCCTCCACTTT. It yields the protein CASSHDRDSYNSPLHF.

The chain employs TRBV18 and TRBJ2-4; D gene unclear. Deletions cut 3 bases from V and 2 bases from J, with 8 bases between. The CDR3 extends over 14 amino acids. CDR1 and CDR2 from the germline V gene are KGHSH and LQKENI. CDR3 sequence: CASSPTAPKNIQYF. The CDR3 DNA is TGTGCCAGCTCACCGACCGCGCCCAAAAACATTCAGTACTTC.

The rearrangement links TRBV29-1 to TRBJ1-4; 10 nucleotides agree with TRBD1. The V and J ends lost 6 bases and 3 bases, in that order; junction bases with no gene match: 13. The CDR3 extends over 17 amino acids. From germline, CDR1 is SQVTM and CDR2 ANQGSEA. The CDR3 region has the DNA TGCAGCGTGCTCCTTTGGGACAGGGGAGGGTCTAATGAAAAACTGTTTTTT. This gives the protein CSVLLWDRGGSNEKLFF.

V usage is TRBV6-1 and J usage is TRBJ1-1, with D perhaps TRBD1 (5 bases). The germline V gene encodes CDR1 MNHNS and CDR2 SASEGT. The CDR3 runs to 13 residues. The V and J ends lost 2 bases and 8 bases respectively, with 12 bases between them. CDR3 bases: TGTGCCAGCAGTGAACAAGTAAGGACAGAAGCTTTCTTT. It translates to CASSEQVRTEAFF.

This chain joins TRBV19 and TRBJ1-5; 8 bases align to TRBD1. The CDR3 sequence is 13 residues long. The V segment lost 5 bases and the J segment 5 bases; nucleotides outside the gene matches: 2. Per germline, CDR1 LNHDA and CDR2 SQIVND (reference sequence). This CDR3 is CASSWDRYQPQHF. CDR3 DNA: TGTGCCAGTAGTTGGGACAGGTATCAGCCCCAGCATTTT.

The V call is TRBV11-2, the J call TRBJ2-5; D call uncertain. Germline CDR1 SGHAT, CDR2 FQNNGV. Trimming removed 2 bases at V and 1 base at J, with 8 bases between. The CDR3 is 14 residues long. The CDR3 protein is CASSLQAFQETQYF. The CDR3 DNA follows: TGTGCCAGCAGCTTACAGGCTTTCCAAGAGACCCAGTACTTC. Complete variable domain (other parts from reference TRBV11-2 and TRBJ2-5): EAGVAQSPRYKIIEKRQSVAFWCNPISGHATLYWYQQILGQGPKLLIQFQNNGVVDDSQLPKDRFSAERLKGVDSTLKIQPAKLEDSAVYLCASSLQAFQETQYFGPGTRLLVL.

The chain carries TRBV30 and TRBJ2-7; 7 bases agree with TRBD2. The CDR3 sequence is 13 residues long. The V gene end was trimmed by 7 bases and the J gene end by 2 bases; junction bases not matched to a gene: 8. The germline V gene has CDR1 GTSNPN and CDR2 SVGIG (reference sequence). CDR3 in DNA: TGTGCCTTGGACCGGACTAGGACCTACGAGCAGTACTTC. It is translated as CALDRTRTYEQYF.

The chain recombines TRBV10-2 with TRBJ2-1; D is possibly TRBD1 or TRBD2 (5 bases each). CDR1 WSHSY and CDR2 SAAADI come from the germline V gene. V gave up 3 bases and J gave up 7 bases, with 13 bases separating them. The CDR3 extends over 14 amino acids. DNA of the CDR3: TGCGCCAGCAGTGATTGGGGGAGAGGAAATGAGCAGTTCTTC. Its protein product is CASSDWGRGNEQFF.

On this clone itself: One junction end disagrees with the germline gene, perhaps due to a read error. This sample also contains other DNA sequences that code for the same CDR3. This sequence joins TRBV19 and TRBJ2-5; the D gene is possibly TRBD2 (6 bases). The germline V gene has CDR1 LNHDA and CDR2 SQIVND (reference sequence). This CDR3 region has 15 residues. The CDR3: CASSIGAGLQETQYF. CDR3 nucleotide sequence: TGTGCCAGCAGTATTGGAGCGGGTCTACAAGAGACCCAGTACTTC.

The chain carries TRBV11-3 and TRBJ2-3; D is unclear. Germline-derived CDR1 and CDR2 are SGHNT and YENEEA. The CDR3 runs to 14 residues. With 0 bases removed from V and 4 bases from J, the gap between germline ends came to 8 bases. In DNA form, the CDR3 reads TGTGCCAGCAGCTTAGATCAAGGGTCAGATACGCAGTATTTT. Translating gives CASSLDQGSDTQYF.

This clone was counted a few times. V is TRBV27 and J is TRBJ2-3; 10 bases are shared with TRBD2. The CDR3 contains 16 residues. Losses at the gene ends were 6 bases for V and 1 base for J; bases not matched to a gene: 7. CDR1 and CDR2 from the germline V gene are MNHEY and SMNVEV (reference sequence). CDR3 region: CASSRKGTSGTDTQYF. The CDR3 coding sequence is TGTGCCAGCAGCCGGAAAGGGACTAGCGGCACAGATACGCAGTATTTT.

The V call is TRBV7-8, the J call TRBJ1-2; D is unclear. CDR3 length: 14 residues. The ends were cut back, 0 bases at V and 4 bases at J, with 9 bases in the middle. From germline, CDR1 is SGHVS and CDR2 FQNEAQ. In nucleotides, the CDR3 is TGTGCCAGCAGCTTAGCGCGGGTAGTCTATGGCTACACCTTC. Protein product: CASSLARVVYGYTF.

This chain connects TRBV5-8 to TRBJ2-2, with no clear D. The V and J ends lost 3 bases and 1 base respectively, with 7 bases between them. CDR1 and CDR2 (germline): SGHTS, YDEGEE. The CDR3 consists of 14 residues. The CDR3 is CASSSQVNTGELFF. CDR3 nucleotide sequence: TGTGCCAGCAGCTCTCAGGTGAACACCGGGGAGCTGTTTTTT.

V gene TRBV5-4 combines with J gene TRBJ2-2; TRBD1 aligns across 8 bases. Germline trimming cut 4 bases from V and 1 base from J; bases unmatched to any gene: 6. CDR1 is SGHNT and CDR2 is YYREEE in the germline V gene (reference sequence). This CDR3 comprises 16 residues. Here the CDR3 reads CASSRDRHQNTGELFF. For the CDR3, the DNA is TGTGCCAGCAGCCGGGACAGGCACCAGAACACCGGGGAGCTGTTTTTT.

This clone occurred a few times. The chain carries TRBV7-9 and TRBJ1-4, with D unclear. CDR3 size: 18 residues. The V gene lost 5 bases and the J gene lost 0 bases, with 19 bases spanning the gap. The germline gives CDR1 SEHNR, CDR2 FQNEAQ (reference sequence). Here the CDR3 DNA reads TGTGCCAGCAGCCACCCCGGACCCGTTTCCGCAACTAATGAAAAACTGTTTTTT. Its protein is CASSHPGPVSATNEKLFF.

The CDR3 here is CASSFEGGDFEQYF. Here the CDR3 DNA reads TGTGCCAGCAGTTTTGAGGGCGGAGATTTCGAGCAGTACTTC. This chain joins TRBV6-5 and TRBJ2-7; the D gene is possibly TRBD2 (5 bases). The CDR3 totals 14 residues. The V gene's germline CDR1 is MNHEY and CDR2 SVGAGI. The V and J ends lost 4 bases and 6 bases respectively, with 16 bases between them.